These T cell receptor beta chains were read from a single sample in a study of blood T cells in healthy people across ages. Via MiXCR, TCRdb re-called the 5' RACE reads, giving one row per CDR3 protein. The data hold hundreds of thousands of distinct CDR3 sequences, with roughly 48% observed a single time. Input material: blood. The receptor set was obtained from a man aged 25 to 40 in good health. CDR3s include the opening cysteine and the closing phenylalanine or tryptophan. A D gene is named only where the DNA matches it firmly. Not all rows give a size; the values are once, few, many and, for expanded clones, a class.

J,size,V,D,CDR3,DNA
TRBJ2-5,.,TRBV10-3,TRBD2,CAIRAGTSGETQYF,TGTGCCATCAGAGCCGGGACTAGCGGAGAGACCCAGTACTTC
TRBJ2-1,few,TRBV2,.,CASRSSGTNEQFF,TGTGCCAGCAGGAGCAGCGGGACAAATGAGCAGTTCTTC
TRBJ2-1,.,TRBV28,.,CASDRMGSYNEQFF,TGTGCCAGCGACAGGATGGGCTCCTACAATGAGCAGTTCTTC
TRBJ2-1,.,TRBV30,.,CAWSRWQGYNEQFF,TGTGCCTGGAGTAGGTGGCAGGGGTACAATGAGCAGTTCTTC
TRBJ2-1,.,TRBV7-9,.,CASSPTMGGVSNEQFF,TGTGCCAGCAGCCCCACAATGGGCGGGGTGTCCAATGAGCAGTTCTTC
TRBJ2-7,.,TRBV4-3,.,CASSQDTVSSYEQYF,TGCGCCAGCAGCCAAGATACGGTTTCCTCCTACGAGCAGTACTTC
TRBJ2-1,.,TRBV6-2/TRBV6-3,TRBD2,CASSLRLADNEQFF,TGTGCCAGCAGCCTCCGACTAGCAGACAATGAGCAGTTCTTC
TRBJ2-5,.,TRBV5-1,.,CASSISSGIQETQYF,TGCGCCAGCAGCATATCGTCGGGGATCCAAGAGACCCAGTACTTC
TRBJ2-7,.,TRBV27,.,CASSLGGETLYEQYF,TGTGCCAGCAGTTTAGGAGGGGAGACTCTCTACGAGCAGTACTTC
TRBJ1-2,.,TRBV7-2,.,CASSLPRTQNYGYTF,TGTGCCAGCAGCTTACCCCGGACACAGAACTATGGCTACACCTTC
TRBJ2-3,.,TRBV5-1,.,CASKVGPLFTDTQYF,TGCGCCAGCAAGGTCGGACCCCTCTTCACAGATACGCAGTATTTT
TRBJ2-6,.,TRBV10-3,.,CAISHDSSGANVLTF,TGTGCCATCAGTCACGACAGCTCTGGGGCCAACGTCCTGACTTTC
TRBJ2-3,.,TRBV6-2/TRBV6-3,.,CASSLGGPLDTQYF,TGTGCCAGCAGTTTGGGGGGGCCACTGGATACGCAGTATTTT
TRBJ1-1,once,TRBV6-1,.,CASSEGPQEYVGTFF,TGTGCCAGCAGTGAAGGGCCACAGGAGTACGTAGGAACTTTCTTT
TRBJ2-1,.,TRBV9,.,CASSPAASYNEQFF,TGTGCCAGCAGCCCGGCGGCCTCCTACAATGAGCAGTTCTTC
TRBJ2-7,.,TRBV30,.,CAGSASYEQYF,TGTGCCGGGAGCGCGTCCTACGAGCAGTACTTC
TRBJ2-7,.,TRBV28,.,CASRTPYNEQYF,TGTGCCAGCAGGACCCCCTACAATGAGCAGTACTTC
TRBJ2-4,few,TRBV18,TRBD1,CASSPTQGQGDAKNIQYF,TGTGCCAGCTCACCGACCCAGGGACAGGGTGACGCCAAAAACATTCAGTACTTC
TRBJ1-1,.,TRBV7-9,.,CASSSTFDLNTEAFF,TGTGCCAGCAGCTCGACGTTCGATCTGAACACTGAAGCTTTCTTT
TRBJ2-1,once,TRBV4-2,TRBD2,CASSQASGFNNEQFF,TGTGCCAGCAGCCAAGCTAGCGGGTTTAACAATGAGCAGTTCTTC
TRBJ2-3,.,TRBV4-2,.,CASSQGSRGRFGDEQYF,TGTGCCAGCAGCCAAGGGTCCAGGGGGAGGTTTGGGGATGAGCAGTATTTT
TRBJ1-1,few,TRBV6-5,.,CASSYSKGTEAFF,TGTGCCAGCAGTTACTCGAAGGGCACTGAAGCTTTCTTT